The clone carrying this T cell receptor (beta chain) was seen many times. The sample originates from a study of read filtering for tumor transcriptome and immune sequencing. Molecular barcoded adaptors covering alpha/delta and beta/gamma chains were used on approximately 440 ng RNA. TCRdb re-derived calls from the reads in MiXCR, one entry per CDR3 protein. This sample has about 24,000 distinct CDR3 sequences; approximately 22% occur once, and the top ten carry roughly 17%. The germline V gene has CDR1 KGHDR and CDR2 SFDVKD. The V end lost 1 base, the J end lost 2 bases, and 7 bases lay between the germline ends. The CDR3 runs to 14 residues.

The sequence was obtained from a donor aged 40 or over with multiple myeloma. The chain employs TRBV24-1 and TRBJ2-5, with D unresolved. The sample taken for sequencing was a population of CD138-negative cells sorted from bone marrow. Here the CDR3 DNA reads TGTGCCACCAGTGATTTTGGGCAGCAAGAGACCCAGTACTTC. This encodes CATSDFGQQETQYF.